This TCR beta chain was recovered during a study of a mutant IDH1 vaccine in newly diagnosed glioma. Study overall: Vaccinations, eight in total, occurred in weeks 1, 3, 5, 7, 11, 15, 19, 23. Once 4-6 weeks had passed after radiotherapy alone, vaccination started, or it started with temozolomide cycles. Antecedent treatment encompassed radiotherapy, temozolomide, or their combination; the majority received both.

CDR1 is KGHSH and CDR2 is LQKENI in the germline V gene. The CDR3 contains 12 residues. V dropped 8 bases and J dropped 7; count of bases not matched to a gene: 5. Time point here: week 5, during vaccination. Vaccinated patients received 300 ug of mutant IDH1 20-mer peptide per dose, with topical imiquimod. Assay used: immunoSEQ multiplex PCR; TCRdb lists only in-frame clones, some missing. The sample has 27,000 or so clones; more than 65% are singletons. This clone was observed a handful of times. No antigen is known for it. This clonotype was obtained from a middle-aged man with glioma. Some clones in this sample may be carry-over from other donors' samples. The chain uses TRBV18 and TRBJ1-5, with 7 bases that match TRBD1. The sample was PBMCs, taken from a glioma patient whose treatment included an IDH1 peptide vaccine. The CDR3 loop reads CASRQGGQPQHF. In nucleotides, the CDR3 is TGTGCCAGCCGACAGGGCGGACAGCCCCAGCATTTT.